This entry lists 3 T cell receptor beta chains sequenced from one sample in a study of human T cells and chemical hapten exposure. The sample's time point: patch test 3, about 24 weeks after DPC sensitization. Treatment indicated: therapeutic diphenylcyclopropenone sensitization with weekly scalp DPC. Each CDR3 protein gets one entry after TCRdb re-called the RACE reads with MiXCR. The profile shows 82,000 or so distinct CDR3 sequences, 10% to 15% of them singletons. The source was whole blood, collected in connection with sensitization to the hapten diphenylcyclopropenone (DPC). Every receptor here comes from a woman aged 45-59 years with alopecia areata. Some clones in this sample may be carry-over from other donors' samples.

Ten or more counts support this clonotype. This chain connects TRBV5-5 to TRBJ2-1; 7 nucleotides agree with TRBD1. Unmatched junction bases numbered 19, after V lost 6 bases and J lost 4 bases. The germline gives CDR1 SGHKS, CDR2 YYEKEE (reference sequence). CDR3 size: 18 residues. As DNA, the CDR3 is TGTGCCAGCAATCAAATGGGAACCGGGACAGTTTATTACAATGAGCAGTTCTTC. It encodes CASNQMGTGTVYYNEQFF.

This clonotype has ten or more counts. The chain couples TRBV25-1 to TRBJ2-3; 9 bases agree with TRBD2. The V and J ends lost 2 bases and 6 bases, in that order; junction bases with no gene match: 9. Per the germline V gene, CDR1 is MGHDK and CDR2 is SYGVNS. There are 16 residues in the CDR3. CDR3 in amino acids: CASSESSGSSWDTQYF. CDR3 in DNA: TGTGCCAGCAGTGAAAGTAGCGGGAGCTCTTGGGATACGCAGTATTTT. The full variable domain, rest sourced from reference TRBV25-1 and TRBJ2-3, is EADIYQTPRYLVIGTGKKITLECSQTMGHDKMYWYQQDPGMELHLIHYSYGVNSTEKGDLSSESTVSRIRTEHFPLTLESARPSHTSQYLCASSESSGSSWDTQYFGPGTRLTVL.

The V call is TRBV9, the J call TRBJ1-2; 9 bases map to TRBD1. The germline V gene encodes CDR1 SGDLS and CDR2 YYNGEE. V dropped 5 bases and J dropped 0; count of bases not matched to a gene: 2. There are 14 residues in the CDR3. The CDR3 coding sequence is TGTGCCAGCAGAAGGACAGGGGCTAACTATGGCTACACCTTC. It codes for CASRRTGANYGYTF.